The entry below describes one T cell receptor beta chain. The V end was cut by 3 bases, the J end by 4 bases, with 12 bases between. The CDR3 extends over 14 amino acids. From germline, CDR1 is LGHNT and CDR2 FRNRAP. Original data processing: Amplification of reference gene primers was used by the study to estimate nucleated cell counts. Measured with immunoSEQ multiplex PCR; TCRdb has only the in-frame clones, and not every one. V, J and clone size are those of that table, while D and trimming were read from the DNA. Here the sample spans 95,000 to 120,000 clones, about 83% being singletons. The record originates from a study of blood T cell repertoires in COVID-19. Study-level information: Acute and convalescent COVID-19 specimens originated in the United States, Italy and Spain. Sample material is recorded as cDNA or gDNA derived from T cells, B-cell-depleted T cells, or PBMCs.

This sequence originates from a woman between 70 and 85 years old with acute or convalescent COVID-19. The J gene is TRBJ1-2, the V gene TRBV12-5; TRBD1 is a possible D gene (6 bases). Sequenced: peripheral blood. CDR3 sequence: CASGLQGQLYGYTF. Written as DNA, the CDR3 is TGTGCTAGTGGTTTACAAGGACAGCTCTATGGCTACACCTTC.